This T cell receptor (beta chain) was found in a study of T cells in Graves' hyperthyroidism and ophthalmopathy. Graves' hyperthyroidism qualified as stable when ophthalmopathy did not progress within 18 months. Patients aged 18 to 65 had newly diagnosed hyperthyroidism that had lasted under 2 months. V trimming: 7 bases; J trimming: 2 bases; junction bases outside the gene matches: 4. The CDR3 is 14 amino acids. Germline V gene lookup returns CDR1 MNHEY and CDR2 SMNVEV (reference sequence). This clonotype was detected a few times. What it recognizes is unknown. There were TCR beta CDR3 regions amplified from RNA transcripts. Using the HTBI primer set, a first-round RT-PCR was run on the TCR CDR3. TCRdb re-called the multiplex PCR reads with MiXCR, one entry per CDR3 protein. The sample has approximately 400,000 distinct CDR3 sequences, 20% to 25% seen once; the top ten hold less than 75%. The study's findings and limits: In the analysis, a 13 V-J model separated ophthalmopathy from stable hyperthyroidism.

This chain joins TRBV27 and TRBJ2-7, with TRBD2 matching 11 bases. This receptor was taken from a man over 45 with Graves' hyperthyroidism. Input material: blood. CDR3 residues: CASMRLAGTYEQYF. Written as DNA, the CDR3 is TGTGCCAGCATGCGACTAGCGGGGACCTACGAGCAGTACTTC.